These 19 T cell receptor beta chains came from one sample sequenced in a study of blood T cell repertoires in COVID-19. Some clones are missing from TCRdb's copy, which holds only in-frame ones; the method was immunoSEQ multiplex PCR. The sample includes fewer than 150,000 clones, 85% of them seen just once. Sequencing was performed on peripheral blood. The receptors shown here come from a human donor in a cohort sampled during active COVID-19.

The gene calls are TRBV6-2 or TRBV6-3 and TRBJ1-1; D might be TRBD1 (5 bases). The germline CDR1 and CDR2 sequences are MNHEY and SVGEGT. There are 16 residues in the CDR3. Trimming left V 2 bases short and J 6 bases short, with 19 bases between. The CDR3 reads CASSYTQQVIGAEAFF. The CDR3, as DNA: TGTGCCAGCAGTTACACGCAACAGGTAATTGGAGCTGAAGCTTTCTTT.

The chain employs TRBV6-5 and TRBJ1-5; possible D gene TRBD1, 6 bases. Germline V CDR1 and CDR2: MNHEY, SVGAGI. This CDR3 is 14 amino acids long. V lost 4 bases to trimming and J lost 4 bases, with 11 bases between them. The CDR3 DNA reads as TGTGCCAGCAGTTTACAGGGCCCGAATCAGCCCCAGCATTTT. Translating it yields CASSLQGPNQPQHF.

The chain carries TRBV2 and TRBJ1-2; TRBD1 is a possible D gene (6 bases). CDR1 is SNHLY and CDR2 is FYNNEI in the germline V gene. The CDR3 spans 13 residues. V lost 6 bases to trimming and J lost 4 bases, with 12 bases between them. CDR3 in DNA: TGTGCCAGCAGGGTAACAGGGTCCTATGGCTACACCTTC. Amino acid sequence: CASRVTGSYGYTF.

V gene TRBV6-2 or TRBV6-3 combines with J gene TRBJ1-5, with D possibly TRBD1 on 6 matching bases. Trimming removed 6 bases at V and 6 bases at J, with 18 bases between. Germline CDR1 and CDR2: MNHEY and SVGEGT. The CDR3 consists of 15 residues. This CDR3 is CASSSPGAVGQPQHF. The CDR3 coding sequence is TGTGCCAGCAGCTCTCCAGGGGCTGTCGGTCAGCCCCAGCATTTT.

This clone was detected only a few times. This rearrangement joins TRBV3-1 (or the pseudogene TRBV3-2) to TRBJ2-7; 9 bases fit TRBD2. Germline CDR1 is LGHDT and CDR2 is YNNKEL (reference sequence). CDR3 length equals 17 residues. The V and J ends lost 1 base and 3 bases, in that order; junction bases with no gene match: 10. The chain's CDR3 is CASSQGLAVAIIYEQYF. The DNA of the CDR3 is TGTGCCAGCAGCCAAGGACTAGCGGTCGCTATTATCTACGAGCAGTACTTC.

The V and J genes are TRBV6-5 and TRBJ1-3, with D maybe TRBD1 (6 bases). The CDR3 extends over 15 amino acids. The V and J ends lost 4 bases and 1 base respectively, with 11 bases between them. Per germline, CDR1 MNHEY and CDR2 SVGAGI. The CDR3 sequence is CASSSITGSGNTIYF. The CDR3 DNA sequence: TGTGCCAGCAGTTCCATTACAGGGTCTGGAAACACCATATATTTT.

This clone occurred a few times. The chain employs TRBV5-1 and TRBJ2-5; 9 nucleotides match TRBD1. Germline CDR1 reads SGHRS; CDR2 reads YFSETQ. The V gene end was trimmed by 2 bases and the J gene end by 9 bases; junction bases not matched to a gene: 14. The CDR3 is made up of 16 amino acids. The CDR3 sequence is CASSLSGTGTPRAQYF. The CDR3 DNA follows: TGCGCCAGCAGCTTATCCGGGACAGGGACACCAAGGGCCCAGTACTTC.

The chain has TRBV19 and TRBJ1-2, with D possibly TRBD1 on 6 matching bases. The germline CDR1 and CDR2 sequences are LNHDA and SQIVND (reference sequence). The V and J ends lost 5 bases and 4 bases respectively, with 14 bases between them. The CDR3 covers 14 residues. The CDR3 loop reads CASSHIGQIYGYTF. DNA of the CDR3: TGTGCCAGTAGTCATATCGGACAGATCTATGGCTACACCTTC.

The chain employs TRBV19 and TRBJ1-5; D is ambiguous. V lost 6 bases, J lost 3 bases, and 9 bases lay in between. CDR3 length equals 13 residues. Germline V gives CDR1 LNHDA, CDR2 SQIVND (reference sequence). The CDR3 DNA follows: TGTGCCAGTAGCCTAGCCTCCAATCAGCCCCAGCATTTT. It translates to CASSLASNQPQHF.

The rearrangement joins TRBV2 to TRBJ1-1; 9 positions match TRBD1. The V gene's germline CDR1 is SNHLY and CDR2 FYNNEI. The CDR3 is 15 residues long. V shed 5 bases, J shed 7 bases, and the junction held 11 bases outside the gene matches. CDR3 loop: CASSRTTGGGGEAFF. The CDR3 DNA reads as TGTGCCAGCAGTAGAACGACAGGGGGAGGTGGTGAAGCTTTCTTT. The full variable domain, rest sourced from reference TRBV2 and TRBJ1-1, is EPEVTQTPSHQVTQMGQEVILRCVPISNHLYFYWYRQILGQKVEFLVSFYNNEISEKSEIFDDQFSVERPDGSNFTLKIRSTKLEDSAMYFCASSRTTGGGGEAFFGQGTRLTVV.

CDR3 coding DNA: TGTGCCAGCAGCCACGGGACAGGGATAATGGAGCAGTACTTC. It specifies CASSHGTGIMEQYF. V usage is TRBV3-1 (or the pseudogene TRBV3-2) and J usage is TRBJ2-7, with TRBD1 matching over 9 bases. Trimming cost V 3 bases and J 7 bases; bases outside gene matches: 7. Germline assignment: CDR1 LGHDT and CDR2 YNNKEL (reference sequence). There are 14 residues in the CDR3.

The DNA for the CDR3 is TGTGCCAGCAGCAAAGGCGCGGGACAGAGACACAATGAGCAGTTCTTC. Translating gives CASSKGAGQRHNEQFF. V is TRBV9 and J is TRBJ2-1; D possibly corresponds to TRBD1 (7 bases). The V gene's germline CDR1 is SGDLS and CDR2 YYNGEE. The CDR3 is made up of 16 amino acids. V was cut by 4 bases and J by 5 bases, with 19 bases left in between. Complete variable domain (other parts from reference TRBV9 and TRBJ2-1): DSGVTQTPKHLITATGQRVTLRCSPRSGDLSVYWYQQSLDQGLQFLIQYYNGEERAKGNILERFSAQQFPDLHSELNLSSLELGDSALYFCASSKGAGQRHNEQFFGPGTRLTVL.

The chain has TRBV7-2 and TRBJ2-1; D is uncertain. CDR3 length: 14 amino acids. Looked up from germline, CDR1 is SGHTA and CDR2 is FQGNSA. Trimming stripped 3 bases from V and 6 bases from J, with 12 bases between. CDR3 protein: CASSFYHHGNEQFF. The CDR3 coding sequence is TGTGCCAGCAGCTTCTACCACCACGGCAATGAGCAGTTCTTC.

The V and J genes are TRBV30 and TRBJ2-4; 9 bases are shared with TRBD1. V gave up 2 bases and J gave up 1 base; unmatched junction bases: 6. Germline lookup yields CDR1 GTSNPN and CDR2 SVGIG (reference sequence). The CDR3 totals 16 residues. For the CDR3, the DNA is TGTGCCTGGAGTTCCGGGACAGGGTTTGCCAAAAACATTCAGTACTTC. Protein: CAWSSGTGFAKNIQYF.

The chain links TRBV9 to TRBJ1-2; tentatively, D is TRBD1 (5 bases). CDR3 length: 13 amino acids. Trimming removed 4 bases from V and 7 bases from J, with 14 bases in between. CDR1 and CDR2 (germline): SGDLS, YYNGEE. The CDR3 spells CASSFQGKSGYTF. The CDR3 nucleotides are TGTGCCAGCAGCTTTCAGGGTAAGAGTGGCTACACCTTC.

The V and J genes are TRBV7-2 and TRBJ1-2, with TRBD1 matching over 8 bases. Germline CDR1 and CDR2: SGHTA and FQGNSA. This CDR3 contains 16 residues. The trim removed 5 bases at V and 0 bases at J, leaving 8 bases unmatched. CDR3 in amino acids: CASSPRTGPANYGYTF. CDR3 DNA sequence: TGTGCCAGCAGCCCGAGGACAGGGCCTGCTAACTATGGCTACACCTTC.

The rearrangement uses TRBV7-2 and TRBJ2-5; D is perhaps TRBD1 (6 bases). Germline V CDR1 and CDR2: SGHTA, FQGNSA. The CDR3 totals 16 residues. With 5 bases removed from V and 5 bases from J, the gap between germline ends came to 21 bases. The CDR3 DNA follows: TGTGCCAGCAGCCTGGGGGCCGGGACGGTTGGGGAGACCCAGTACTTC. Translating it yields CASSLGAGTVGETQYF.

In DNA form, the CDR3 reads TGTGCCAGCACCATGGGCCTGGGCGGGGGGTACACAGATACGCAGTATTTT. This translates into CASTMGLGGGYTDTQYF. J is TRBJ2-3 and V is TRBV7-2; 8 bases agree with TRBD2. Losses at the gene ends were 7 bases for V and 2 bases for J; bases not matched to a gene: 14. This CDR3 is 17 amino acids long. Germline lookup yields CDR1 SGHTA and CDR2 FQGNSA.

J is TRBJ2-2 and V is TRBV19, with TRBD1 matching 7 bases. Germline V lookup: CDR1 LNHDA, CDR2 SQIVND (reference sequence). The CDR3 runs 14 residues. The junction had 4 bases not matched to a gene; V was cut back by 3 bases and J by 6 bases. CDR3 loop: CASSITGVSGELFF. In nucleotides, the CDR3 is TGTGCCAGTAGTATTACAGGGGTCTCCGGGGAGCTGTTTTTT.